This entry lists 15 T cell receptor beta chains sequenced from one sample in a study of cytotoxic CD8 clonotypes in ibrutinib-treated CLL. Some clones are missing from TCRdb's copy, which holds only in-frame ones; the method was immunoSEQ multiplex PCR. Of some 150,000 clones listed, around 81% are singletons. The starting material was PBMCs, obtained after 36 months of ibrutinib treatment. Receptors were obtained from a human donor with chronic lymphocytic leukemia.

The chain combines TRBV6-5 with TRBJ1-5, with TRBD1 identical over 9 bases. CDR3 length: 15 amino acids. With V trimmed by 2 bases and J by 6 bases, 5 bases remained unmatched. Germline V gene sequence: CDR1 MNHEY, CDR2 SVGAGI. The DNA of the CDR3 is TGTGCCAGCAGTTACGGGACAGGGACCAGTCAGCCCCAGCATTTT. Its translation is CASSYGTGTSQPQHF.

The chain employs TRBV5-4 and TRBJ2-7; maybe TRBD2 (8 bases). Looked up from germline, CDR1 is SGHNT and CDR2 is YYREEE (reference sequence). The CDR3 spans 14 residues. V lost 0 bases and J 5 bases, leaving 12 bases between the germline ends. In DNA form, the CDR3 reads TGTGCCAGCAGCTTGGTCGGGAGGGGGCACGAGCAGTACTTC. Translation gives CASSLVGRGHEQYF.

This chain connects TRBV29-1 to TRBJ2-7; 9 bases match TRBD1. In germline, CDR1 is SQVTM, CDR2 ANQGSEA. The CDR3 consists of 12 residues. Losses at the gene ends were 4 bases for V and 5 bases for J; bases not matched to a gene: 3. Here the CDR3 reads CSVGTGEHEQYF. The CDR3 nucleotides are TGCAGCGTTGGGACAGGGGAGCACGAGCAGTACTTC.

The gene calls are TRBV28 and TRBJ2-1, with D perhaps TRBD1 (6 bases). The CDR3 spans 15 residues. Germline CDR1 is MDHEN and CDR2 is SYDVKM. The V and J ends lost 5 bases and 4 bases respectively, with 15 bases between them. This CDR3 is CASSNLGTLYNEQFF. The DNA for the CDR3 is TGTGCCAGCAGTAATCTCGGGACACTATACAATGAGCAGTTCTTC.

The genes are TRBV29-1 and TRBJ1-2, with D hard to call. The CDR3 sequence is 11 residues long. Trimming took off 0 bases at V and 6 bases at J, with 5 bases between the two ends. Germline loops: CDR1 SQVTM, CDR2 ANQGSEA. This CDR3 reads CSVEDRHGYTF. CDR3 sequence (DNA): TGCAGCGTTGAAGATCGTCATGGCTACACCTTC.

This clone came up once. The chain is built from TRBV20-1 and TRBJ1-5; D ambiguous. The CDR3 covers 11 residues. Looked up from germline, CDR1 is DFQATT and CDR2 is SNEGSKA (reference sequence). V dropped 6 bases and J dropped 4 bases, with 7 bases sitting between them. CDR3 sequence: CSAQVNQPQHF. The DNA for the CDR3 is TGCAGTGCCCAGGTGAATCAGCCCCAGCATTTT.

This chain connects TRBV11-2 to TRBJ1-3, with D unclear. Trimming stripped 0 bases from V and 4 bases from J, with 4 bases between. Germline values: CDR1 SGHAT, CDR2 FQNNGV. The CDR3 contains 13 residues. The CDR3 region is CASSLDRGNTIYF. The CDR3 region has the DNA TGTGCCAGCAGCTTAGACAGGGGAAACACCATATATTTT.

The CDR3 region is CASVLGGGGRETQYF. The CDR3 DNA sequence: TGTGCCAGCGTCCTAGGGGGGGGAGGACGAGAGACCCAGTACTTC. V usage is TRBV2 and J usage is TRBJ2-5, with a tentative D call TRBD2 (7 bases). Looked up from germline, CDR1 is SNHLY and CDR2 is FYNNEI. V was cut by 8 bases and J by 4 bases, with 20 bases left in between. CDR3 length: 15 residues.

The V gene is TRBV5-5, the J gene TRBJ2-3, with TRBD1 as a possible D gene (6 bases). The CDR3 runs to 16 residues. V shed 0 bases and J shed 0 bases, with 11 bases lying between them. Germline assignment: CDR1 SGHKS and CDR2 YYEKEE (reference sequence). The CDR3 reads CASSLGGQFSTDTQYF. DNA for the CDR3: TGTGCCAGCAGCTTGGGAGGACAGTTTAGCACAGATACGCAGTATTTT.

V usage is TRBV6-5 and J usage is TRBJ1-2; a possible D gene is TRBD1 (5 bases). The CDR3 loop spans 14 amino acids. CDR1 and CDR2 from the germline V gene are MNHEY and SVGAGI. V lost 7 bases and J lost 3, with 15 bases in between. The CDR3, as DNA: TGTGCCAGCAACCCTACCGGGGGATACTATGGCTACACCTTC. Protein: CASNPTGGYYGYTF.

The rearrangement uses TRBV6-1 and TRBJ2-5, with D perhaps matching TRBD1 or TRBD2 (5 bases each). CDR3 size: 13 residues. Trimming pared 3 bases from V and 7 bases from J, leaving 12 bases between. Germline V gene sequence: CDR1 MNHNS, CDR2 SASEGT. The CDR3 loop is CASSDGWGPTQYF. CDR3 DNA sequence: TGTGCCAGCAGTGATGGTTGGGGACCGACCCAGTACTTC.

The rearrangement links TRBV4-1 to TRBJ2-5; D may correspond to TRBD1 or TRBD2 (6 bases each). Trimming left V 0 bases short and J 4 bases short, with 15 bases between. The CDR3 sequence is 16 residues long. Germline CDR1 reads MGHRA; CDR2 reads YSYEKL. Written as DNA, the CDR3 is TGCGCCAGCAGCCAAGATTATTTAGGGGGGCGAGAGACCCAGTACTTC. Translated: CASSQDYLGGRETQYF.

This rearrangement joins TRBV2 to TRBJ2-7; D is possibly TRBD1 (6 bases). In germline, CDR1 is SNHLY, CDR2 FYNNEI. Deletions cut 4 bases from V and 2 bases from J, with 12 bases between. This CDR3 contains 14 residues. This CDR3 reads CASSAGQGPYEQYF. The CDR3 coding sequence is TGTGCCAGCAGTGCCGGGCAGGGGCCCTACGAGCAGTACTTC.

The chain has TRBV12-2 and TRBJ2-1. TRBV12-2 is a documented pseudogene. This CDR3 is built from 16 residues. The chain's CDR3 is CASRSGCPLLSNEQFF. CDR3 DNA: TGTGCAAGTCGCTCCGGATGCCCCCTCCTTAGCAATGAGCAGTTCTTC.

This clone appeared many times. Here the CDR3 DNA reads TGTGCCTGGACCGCGAACCCGATTCCCACCGGGGAGCTGTTTTTT. Translating gives CAWTANPIPTGELFF. The gene calls are TRBV30 and TRBJ2-2; no clear D gene. The V end was cut by 4 bases, the J end by 4 bases, with 16 bases between. The CDR3 loop spans 15 amino acids. CDR1 is GTSNPN and CDR2 is SVGIG in the germline V gene (reference sequence).